Sequencing of this TCR beta chain was carried out in a study of cytomegalovirus exposure and HLA in healthy donors. Overall study context: Within the Caucasian-associated ancestry cluster were more than 75% of the approximately 400 genotyped donors. General study points: A link between a missense DCLRE1C variant and TCR beta V- and J-gene trimming emerged from a later analysis.

As to this clone: Antigen unknown.

Researchers ran the PCR with 60 Vbeta and 13 Jbeta primers. TCRdb's table, derived via immunoSEQ multiplex PCR, lists solely in-frame clones and lacks some. This specimen shows about 130,000 clones; the ten leading clones hold 2% to 2.5%. V gave up 5 bases and J gave up 0 bases; unmatched junction bases: 8. The germline V gene encodes CDR1 GTSNPN and CDR2 SVGIG (reference sequence). This CDR3 region has 16 residues. Material for sequencing was PBMCs. The chain couples TRBV30 to TRBJ2-7, with 12 bases fitting TRBD2. The clonotype was recovered from a man between 40 and 49 years old in good health and CMV-seronegative. DNA for the CDR3: TGTGCCTGGGTGGCTAGCGGGAGGGCGGGCTCCTACGAGCAGTACTTC. It is translated as CAWVASGRAGSYEQYF.